Here is one TCR beta chain with its context. Its antigen remains unidentified. Production of TCR cDNA was by 5'RACE template switching, which also added a universal primer site and UMIs. TCRdb recomputed calls from the 5' RACE reads with MiXCR, one row per CDR3 protein. Of hundreds of thousands of distinct CDR3 sequences in the sample, roughly 12% are singletons; the top ten hold about 16%. The germline gives CDR1 SGHKS, CDR2 YYEKEE (reference sequence). The CDR3 is 14 residues long. Trimming left V 3 bases short and J 6 bases short, with 13 bases between. The data were taken from a study of T cells after yellow fever vaccination. Study information: The fractions with low cell numbers were processed using SMART-Seq v4 Ultra Low Input.

Study-wide points: Within FACS-sorted repertoires, abundant clonotypes contaminating from the bulk population could be present. A large majority of primary-vaccination clones showed up again after the booster (just under 97% CD4, about 87% CD8).

The J gene is TRBJ2-1, the V gene TRBV5-5; D remains unclear. This receptor was taken from a man younger than 45 who received the YFV17D yellow fever vaccine. Specimen: PBMCs, collected on the day of the yellow fever booster vaccination. CDR3 protein: CASSSVSPVNEQFF. The CDR3 coding sequence is TGTGCCAGCAGCTCGGTTAGCCCGGTCAATGAGCAGTTCTTC.